The 6 T cell receptor beta chains listed next were all sequenced from one sample in a study of long-term antiretroviral therapy in people with HIV. Investigators performed immunoSEQ version v3.0 at survey level. Generated by immunoSEQ multiplex PCR, the TCRdb table keeps only in-frame clones and is missing some. The table lists 25,000 to 30,000 clones, around 87% of them singletons, with around 4.7% in the top ten. Sequences were derived from unsorted PBMCs, sampled roughly 2.7 years after starting antiretroviral therapy. The source is a middle-aged man with HIV.

This chain's CDR3 is CASRYRGGYGNQPQHF. CDR3 coding DNA: TGTGCCAGCAGGTACAGGGGGGGATATGGCAATCAGCCCCAGCATTTT. The V call is TRBV28, the J call TRBJ1-5; 8 bases line up with TRBD1. The V gene end was trimmed by 6 bases and the J gene end by 2 bases; junction bases not matched to a gene: 9. The CDR3 has 16 residues. CDR1 is MDHEN, CDR2 SYDVKM, per germline.

About this clone itself: At one end the junction does not follow the germline gene, possibly because of a read error. The CDR3 DNA is TGTGCCAGCAGCCTAGCGGGATACGCAGATACGCAGTATTTT. The encoded protein is CASSLAGYADTQYF. The rearrangement uses TRBV7-2 and TRBJ2-3; 9 nucleotides line up with TRBD2. The CDR3 consists of 14 residues. Germline V gene lookup returns CDR1 SGHTA and CDR2 FQGNSA.

V is TRBV28 and J is TRBJ2-1; 8 positions match TRBD1. CDR1 is MDHEN, CDR2 SYDVKM, per germline. This CDR3 spans 15 amino acids. V shed 11 bases and J 3 bases; nucleotides not matched to a gene: 12. The CDR3 coding sequence is TGTGCCGCTTCCGCCGGGACAGGTGACTACAATGAGCAGTTCTTC. Translated, it gives CAASAGTGDYNEQFF.

This sequence joins TRBV7-8 and TRBJ2-1; 7 bases line up with TRBD1. With 1 base clipped from V and 9 bases from J, the junction kept 6 bases outside the gene matches. Germline-derived CDR1 and CDR2 are SGHVS and FQNEAQ. This CDR3 comprises 14 residues. CDR3 loop: CASSLGEGGVEQFF. Here the CDR3 DNA reads TGTGCCAGCAGCTTAGGAGAAGGGGGCGTTGAGCAGTTCTTC.

CDR3 sequence reads: CASSSEETQYF. The CDR3 nucleotides read TGTGCCAGCAGCTCCGAAGAGACCCAGTACTTC. This chain uses TRBV11-2 with TRBJ2-5; D remains ambiguous. This CDR3 region has 11 residues. Trimming took off 4 bases at V and 3 bases at J, with 3 bases between the two ends. The germline V gene has CDR1 SGHAT and CDR2 FQNNGV.

This rearrangement joins TRBV28 to TRBJ2-6; a weak D match, TRBD1 (6 bases). Trimming cost V 7 bases and J 0 bases, with 13 bases left between them. Germline V gene lookup returns CDR1 MDHEN and CDR2 SYDVKM. The CDR3 length is 16 residues. The CDR3 reads CASIRGASSGANVLTF. Here the CDR3 DNA reads TGTGCCAGCATCAGGGGTGCGAGCTCTGGGGCCAACGTCCTGACTTTC.